The 21 T cell receptor beta chains listed next were all sequenced from one sample in a study of breast tumors, draining lymph nodes, adjacent tissues (dated by TCRdb to about 2016). Preparation of the library involved multiplex PCR. TCRdb names Illumina HiSeq 2000 as the instrument used. Using fastp trimming at Q25 and MiXCR clonotype assembly, TCRdb reanalyzed the public sequencing data and kept in-frame beta chains. Every CDR3 protein is listed once, alongside the most common genes and DNA of its rows. The sample table contains 100,000 to 150,000 distinct CDR3 sequences; only one count was recorded for approximately 20% of them. The ten largest clones add up to 3.5% to 4.5% of the sample. The axillary draining lymph nodes of breast cancer patients were the source of the lymph node samples. Sequencing input: axillary lymph node tissue. The receptors derive from a female donor with breast cancer. Some clones in this sample may be carry-over from other donors' samples.

This clonotype has ten or more counts. The chain is built from TRBV7-8 and TRBJ2-3; 9 nucleotides match TRBD2. Unmatched junction bases numbered 0, after V lost 2 bases and J lost 3 bases. Germline V gene data show CDR1 as SGHVS and CDR2 as FQNEAQ. The CDR3 consists of 14 residues. The CDR3 DNA reads as TGTGCCAGCAGCTTAAGCGGGAGGACAGATACGCAGTATTTT. Amino acids: CASSLSGRTDTQYF. The full variable domain, with the rest looked up from reference TRBV7-8 and TRBJ2-3, is GAGVSQSPRYKVAKRGQDVALRCDPISGHVSLFWYQQALGQGPEFLTYFQNEAQLDKSGLPSDRFFAERPEGSVSTLKIQRTQQEDSAVYLCASSLSGRTDTQYFGPGTRLTVL.

This clonotype showed up many times. This chain links TRBV20-1 with TRBJ2-3; D is tentatively TRBD1 or TRBD2 (5 bases each). With 4 bases removed from V and 6 bases from J, the gap between germline ends came to 11 bases. Germline assignment: CDR1 DFQATT and CDR2 SNEGSKA (reference sequence). This CDR3 spans 12 amino acids. CDR3 loop: CSAISWGDTQYF. CDR3 nucleotides: TGCAGTGCTATTTCGTGGGGGGATACGCAGTATTTT.

This clonotype was detected only a few times. A junction boundary mismatches the germline segment, possibly from a read error. This chain joins TRBV6-5 and TRBJ1-4, with no clear D. The CDR3 consists of 16 residues. CDR1 and CDR2 from the germline V gene are MNHEY and SVGAGI. CDR3 in DNA: TGTGCCCGCAGCAACTCCGTACCGTATACAAGCAAAAAACTGTTTTTT. Its protein is CARSNSVPYTSKKLFF.

This clonotype occurred many times. The rearrangement joins TRBV7-2 to TRBJ2-3; 9 nucleotides match TRBD2. V lost 5 bases, J lost 1 base, and 10 bases stayed unmatched. The CDR3 contains 17 residues. The germline gives CDR1 SGHTA, CDR2 FQGNSA. CDR3 in amino acids: CASSAPTSGVRTDTQYF. The CDR3 DNA follows: TGTGCCAGCAGCGCCCCGACTAGCGGCGTTCGCACAGATACGCAGTATTTT.

In its sample, this clonotype was seen many times. The chain employs TRBV6-1 and TRBJ2-1; 12 bases fit TRBD1. Trimming removed 6 bases from V and 0 bases from J; junction bases left unmatched: 12. Per the germline V gene, CDR1 is MNHNS and CDR2 is SASEGT. This CDR3 has 19 residues. For the CDR3, the DNA is TGTGCCAGCAGGGGGACAGGGGGCTTGGGGGAGGCCTCCTACAATGAGCAGTTCTTC. Protein product: CASRGTGGLGEASYNEQFF.

The chain is built from TRBV6-2 or TRBV6-3 and TRBJ2-2; TRBD2 is a possible D gene (7 bases). Germline V gene sequence: CDR1 MNHEY, CDR2 SVGEGT. This CDR3 is 16 amino acids long. Deletions cut 5 bases from V and 1 base from J, with 14 bases between. The CDR3 nucleotides are TGTGCCAGCAGTGACGGGAGGACAGTGAACACCGGGGAGCTGTTTTTT. This sequence encodes CASSDGRTVNTGELFF.

This clonotype showed up just a few times. The V and J genes are TRBV6-1 and TRBJ2-7; the D call may be TRBD1 or TRBD2 (6 bases each). The CDR3 is 16 residues long. The V and J ends lost 3 bases and 3 bases respectively, with 18 bases between them. From germline, CDR1 is MNHNS and CDR2 SASEGT. CDR3 nucleotides: TGTGCCAGCAGTGACCGCCATCGGGGGCAGAACTACGAGCAGTACTTC. Its protein is CASSDRHRGQNYEQYF.

Many counts were recorded for this clonotype. The chain joins TRBV10-1 to TRBJ1-2; 7 nucleotides line up with TRBD1. V lost 8 bases, J lost 3 bases, and 6 bases stayed unmatched. The CDR3 spans 13 residues. Germline V CDR1 and CDR2: WNHNN, SYGVQD (reference sequence). The CDR3 nucleotides are TGCGCCAGCTCCCATGGGACAGACTATGGCTACACCTTC. Its protein is CASSHGTDYGYTF.

This clonotype was seen many times. The chain joins TRBV2 to TRBJ1-5; D is unclear. The CDR3 totals 14 residues. V lost 8 bases to trimming and J lost 0 bases, with 11 bases between them. Germline V gene data show CDR1 as SNHLY and CDR2 as FYNNEI. Written as DNA, the CDR3 is TGTGCCAGCGCCGGTTTCAATAGCAATCAGCCCCAGCATTTT. Translated, it gives CASAGFNSNQPQHF. The variable domain in full, completed from reference TRBV2 and TRBJ1-5, reads EPEVTQTPSHQVTQMGQEVILRCVPISNHLYFYWYRQILGQKVEFLVSFYNNEISEKSEIFDDQFSVERPDGSNFTLKIRSTKLEDSAMYFCASAGFNSNQPQHFGDGTRLSIL.

To note about this clonotype: This sequence may be a read error, since a much larger clone differs from it by one base. This rearrangement joins TRBV5-6 to TRBJ2-2; D uncertain. Germline CDR1 reads SGHDT; CDR2 reads YYEEEE. The CDR3 sequence is 12 residues long. The CDR3 DNA sequence: TGTGCCGGCAGCAGCAACACCGGGGAGCTGTTTTTT. Its translation is CAGSSNTGELFF.

This clonotype was observed many times. This chain connects TRBV2 to TRBJ2-5, with 7 bases lining up with TRBD2. This CDR3 comprises 15 residues. J gave up 1 base and V 7 bases, and 9 bases lay outside the gene matches. Per germline, CDR1 SNHLY and CDR2 FYNNEI. The CDR3 DNA follows: TGTGCCAGCATGCTCGCTAGCGGCATCCAAGAGACCCAGTACTTC. Translated, it gives CASMLASGIQETQYF. Filled out from reference TRBV2 and TRBJ2-5, the complete variable domain reads EPEVTQTPSHQVTQMGQEVILRCVPISNHLYFYWYRQILGQKVEFLVSFYNNEISEKSEIFDDQFSVERPDGSNFTLKIRSTKLEDSAMYFCASMLASGIQETQYFGPGTRLLVL.

V gene TRBV20-1 combines with J gene TRBJ2-2; D could derive from TRBD1 or TRBD2 (6 bases each). This CDR3 comprises 14 residues. V lost 4 bases and J 3 bases, leaving 12 bases between the germline ends. The germline V gene encodes CDR1 DFQATT and CDR2 SNEGSKA (reference sequence). CDR3 in amino acids: CSAITGADTGELFF. CDR3 DNA: TGCAGTGCTATCACGGGGGCCGACACCGGGGAGCTGTTTTTT.

This clonotype occurred once. This chain joins TRBV20-1 and TRBJ2-7; D call uncertain. The CDR3 is 12 residues long. Germline CDR1 is DFQATT and CDR2 is SNEGSKA (reference sequence). Trimming took off 1 base at V and 4 bases at J, with 8 bases between the two ends. The CDR3 loop is CSARGGLYEQYF. The CDR3, as DNA: TGCAGTGCTAGAGGGGGATTGTACGAGCAGTACTTC.

To note about this clonotype: A read error is possible here, since a much larger clone lies one base away. V is TRBV6-5 and J is TRBJ2-7; D not certain. The CDR3 has 12 amino acids. The V gene's germline CDR1 is MNHEY and CDR2 SVGAGI. In nucleotides, the CDR3 is TGTGCCAGCAGCCGTCACAGCTACGAGCAGTGCTTC. This translates into CASSRHSYEQCF.

This clonotype occurred many times. This rearrangement joins TRBV2 to TRBJ2-3, with D possibly TRBD2 on 5 matching bases. The V gene's germline CDR1 is SNHLY and CDR2 FYNNEI. Trimming shortened V by 3 bases and J by 9 bases, and 13 bases separated the two germline ends. The CDR3 sequence is 13 residues long. CDR3 in amino acids: CASSEEDSWTQYF. DNA for the CDR3: TGTGCCAGCAGTGAGGAGGACTCATGGACGCAGTATTTT. The full variable domain, with the rest looked up from reference TRBV2 and TRBJ2-3, is EPEVTQTPSHQVTQMGQEVILRCVPISNHLYFYWYRQILGQKVEFLVSFYNNEISEKSEIFDDQFSVERPDGSNFTLKIRSTKLEDSAMYFCASSEEDSWTQYFGPGTRLTVL.

This clonotype appeared a few times. The rearrangement links TRBV6-5 to TRBJ2-5, with D tentatively TRBD1 (5 bases). The V and J ends lost 0 bases and 7 bases respectively, with 15 bases between them. This CDR3 comprises 15 residues. From germline, CDR1 is MNHEY and CDR2 SVGAGI. The CDR3 here is CASSYSNQGKRTQYF. CDR3 nucleotide sequence: TGTGCCAGCAGTTACTCGAATCAGGGCAAGAGGACCCAGTACTTC.

This clonotype has a count of ten or more. V gene TRBV5-1 combines with J gene TRBJ1-6, with D tentatively TRBD1 (5 bases). Between the trimmed V and J ends, which lost 3 bases and 5 bases, there was a span of 15 bases. The CDR3 is 16 amino acids. Germline lookup yields CDR1 SGHRS and CDR2 YFSETQ. The CDR3 nucleotides read TGCGCCAGCAGCTCCCAAGGGGTTCCCGATAATTCACCCCTCCACTTT. This gives the protein CASSSQGVPDNSPLHF. Full variable domain (rest looked up from reference TRBV5-1 and TRBJ1-6): KAGVTQTPRYLIKTRGQQVTLSCSPISGHRSVSWYQQTPGQGLQFLFEYFSETQRNKGNFPGRFSGRQFSNSRSEMNVSTLELGDSALYLCASSSQGVPDNSPLHFGNGTRLTVT.

At least ten counts were recorded for this clonotype. J is TRBJ2-7 and V is TRBV3-1; the D gene is possibly TRBD1 (5 bases). The CDR3 has 14 amino acids. Germline CDR1 LGHDT, CDR2 YNNKEL (reference sequence). The germline V and J ends were trimmed by 1 base and 7 bases, with 14 bases remaining between them. The CDR3, as DNA: TGTGCCAGCAGCCAAGTCGGCAGGGCGCGGGAGCAGTACTTC. Protein sequence: CASSQVGRAREQYF.

This clonotype was recorded a few times. This rearrangement joins TRBV7-6 to TRBJ2-5; no clear D. V was cut by 5 bases and J by 4 bases, with 11 bases left in between. Per the germline V gene, CDR1 is SGHVS and CDR2 is FNYEAQ. This CDR3 is built from 13 residues. The CDR3 DNA reads TGTGCCAGCAGCAAAACTTGGGGAGAGACCCAGTACTTC. Protein product: CASSKTWGETQYF. Full variable domain (missing parts from reference TRBV7-6 and TRBJ2-5): GAGVSQSPRYKVTKRGQDVALRCDPISGHVSLYWYRQALGQGPEFLTYFNYEAQQDKSGLPNDRFSAERPEGSISTLTIQRTEQRDSAMYRCASSKTWGETQYFGPGTRLLVL.

At least ten counts were recorded for this clonotype. The chain recombines TRBV29-1 with TRBJ2-3, with 9 bases aligning to TRBD2. Looked up from germline, CDR1 is SQVTM and CDR2 is ANQGSEA. Trimming at V came to 5 bases and at J to 5 bases, leaving 11 bases not matched to a gene. The CDR3 covers 15 residues. This chain's CDR3 is CSVKGAGGPGDTQYF. CDR3 coding DNA: TGCAGCGTTAAAGGGGCGGGAGGGCCGGGAGATACGCAGTATTTT.

On this clonotype: This may stem from a read error, because a much larger clone lies one nucleotide away. In DNA form, the CDR3 reads TGTGCCAGCAGCCCAAGGACAGTCTGCAATGAGCAGTTCTTC. Translating it yields CASSPRTVCNEQFF. This rearrangement joins TRBV7-9 to TRBJ2-1; a weak D match, TRBD1 (6 bases). The CDR3 has 14 amino acids. Trimming took 5 bases from V and 6 from J, leaving 14 bases between them. Germline-derived CDR1 and CDR2 are SEHNR and FQNEAQ (reference sequence).